The T cell receptor (beta chain) described here comes from a study of shared clonotypes between healthy human individuals. This clone has at least ten counts. Its cognate antigen is unknown. V lost 7 bases and J lost 4, with 14 bases in between. Germline V gene data show CDR1 as SEHNR and CDR2 as FQNEAQ (reference sequence). The CDR3 sequence is 13 residues long. Notes on the study in general: Generation probabilities were higher for clonotypes shared across all four sorted-subset donors than for unshared ones.

200 to 250 ng DNA, about 28,000 T cell genomes, went into each sorted-subset replicate PCR. The assay was immunoSEQ multiplex PCR, and TCRdb's table has in-frame clones only and misses some. The sample consists of hundreds of thousands of clones, around 67% of them appearing once. Into CD45RA+ naive and CD45RA-negative memory subsets, the CD4+ cells were split. Material for sequencing was memory CD4+ T cells sorted from blood. Documented subset: CD45RA-negative fraction. V and J are TRBV7-9 and TRBJ2-7, with D possibly being TRBD2 (6 bases). The receptor's source is a woman aged 25 to 39 in good health. CDR3 DNA sequence: TGTGCCAGCACCAATCCTGGGGGGTACGAGCAGTACTTC. Translating it yields CASTNPGGYEQYF.